This passage covers 13 T cell receptor beta chains from one sample sequenced in a study of post-analysis software for immune sequencing data. No cognate antigen is known for these TCRs. Study conclusions and caveats: Roughly 5 TRBV segments were significantly more frequent in patients than in controls. TRBV5-6, TRBV5-1 and TRBV20-1 were among these segments.

Every TCR beta cDNA library bore unique molecular identifiers. TCRdb independently ran MiXCR on the PCR reads; one entry per CDR3 protein. Here the sample spans approximately 690,000 distinct CDR3 sequences, 55% to 60% being singletons. The specimen was blood. The receptor source for this set is a girl aged 2 to 9 with multiple sclerosis.

A single count supports this clonotype. The V and J genes are TRBV6-2 or TRBV6-3 and TRBJ2-7; TRBD2 matches at 8 bases. The germline CDR1 and CDR2 sequences are MNHEY and SVGEGT. The CDR3 is 13 amino acids. The ends lost 1 base at V and 5 bases at J; junction bases unmatched: 1. This CDR3 is CASSYYGGDEQYF. The DNA of the CDR3 is TGTGCCAGCAGTTACTACGGGGGGGACGAGCAGTACTTC.

In this sample, this clonotype turned up a few times. The rearrangement uses TRBV7-2 and TRBJ1-2; possibly TRBD1 for D (5 bases). Per germline, CDR1 SGHTA and CDR2 FQGNSA. V lost 2 bases and J lost 2, with 9 bases in between. CDR3 size: 14 residues. The CDR3 is CASSLTDSNYGYTF. The CDR3 nucleotides read TGTGCCAGCAGCTTAACCGACAGCAACTATGGCTACACCTTC. Together with reference TRBV7-2 and TRBJ1-2, the CDR3 gives the full variable domain: GAGVSQSPSNKVTEKGKDVELRCDPISGHTALYWYRQSLGQGLEFLIYFQGNSAPDKSGLPSDRFSAERTGGSVSTLTIQRTQQEDSAVYLCASSLTDSNYGYTFGSGTRLTVV.

This chain uses TRBV7-9 with TRBJ2-1, with a possible D match to TRBD2 (5 bases). V was cut by 1 base and J by 2 bases, with 12 bases left in between. The CDR3 extends over 16 amino acids. Germline CDR1 is SEHNR and CDR2 is FQNEAQ (reference sequence). CDR3 DNA sequence: TGTGCCAGCAGCTTAGACCCGGGGTACACCTACAATGAGCAGTTCTTC. This sequence encodes CASSLDPGYTYNEQFF.

Here the CDR3 reads CAISEMEGGLGYTF. CDR3 in DNA: TGTGCCATCAGTGAGATGGAAGGGGGTTTGGGCTACACCTTC. This chain connects TRBV10-3 to TRBJ1-2; D might be TRBD1 (6 bases). CDR1 and CDR2 from the germline V gene are ENHRY and SYGVKD. CDR3 size: 14 residues. Trimming removed 2 bases at V and 8 bases at J, with 15 bases between.

The chain uses TRBV5-4 and TRBJ2-1; 15 bases are shared with TRBD2. This CDR3 is 18 amino acids long. CDR1 and CDR2 from the germline V gene are SGHNT and YYREEE (reference sequence). V was pared by 4 bases and J by 4 bases, with 9 bases of the junction left unmatched. As DNA, the CDR3 is TGTGCCAGCAGCGCTCGGGGACTAGCGGGAGGTGGGTACAATGAGCAGTTCTTC. Translation gives CASSARGLAGGGYNEQFF.

This clonotype was recorded many times. This chain uses TRBV12-3 or TRBV12-4 with TRBJ2-6, with D unclear. This CDR3 has 13 residues. V lost 6 bases and J lost 0, with 3 bases in between. CDR3 region: CASSSSGANVLTF. The CDR3 nucleotides are TGTGCCAGCAGCTCCTCTGGGGCCAACGTCCTGACTTTC.

For this clonotype: At one boundary the junction diverges from the germline segment, which might be a read error. The chain employs TRBV7-9 and TRBJ2-7; 7 bases line up with TRBD2. CDR1 is SEHNR, CDR2 FQNEAQ, per germline (reference sequence). This CDR3 spans 15 amino acids. DNA for the CDR3: TGTGCCAGTAGCTGGAGCGGGGAGAATTCCTACGAGCAGTACTTC. Protein product: CASSWSGENSYEQYF.

The chain is built from TRBV5-1 and TRBJ2-1; D remains unclear. This CDR3 has 15 residues. The germline V gene has CDR1 SGHRS and CDR2 YFSETQ. The ends were cut back, 2 bases at V and 3 bases at J, with 12 bases in the middle. The CDR3 DNA reads TGCGCCAGCAGCTTCTTTAAGGCAGACTACAATGAGCAGTTCTTC. Translated, it gives CASSFFKADYNEQFF.

Notes on this clonotype: The junction does not match germline at one end; this may be a read error. V is TRBV2 and J is TRBJ1-1; D gene unclear. This CDR3 has 13 amino acids. The germline gives CDR1 SNHLY, CDR2 FYNNEI. The CDR3 DNA reads as TGTGCCAGCAGTCAAGCCGAGGAGGCTGAAGCTTTCTTT. The encoded protein is CASSQAEEAEAFF.

This clonotype came up a few times. The V call is TRBV20-1, the J call TRBJ2-4; 10 bases map to TRBD1. In germline, CDR1 is DFQATT, CDR2 SNEGSKA (reference sequence). V shed 5 bases, J shed 5 bases, and the junction held 9 bases outside the gene matches. The CDR3 is 15 amino acids. CDR3 sequence (DNA): TGCAGTGCTGCACTCCCCGGGACAGGGGAAAACATTCAGTACTTC. It is translated as CSAALPGTGENIQYF.

The CDR3 loop reads CASGTGEKYYNSPLHF. The CDR3 nucleotides read TGTGCCAGCGGGACAGGGGAAAAGTACTATAATTCACCCCTCCACTTT. J is TRBJ1-6 and V is TRBV2; 10 nucleotides match TRBD1. Germline values: CDR1 SNHLY, CDR2 FYNNEI. The CDR3 contains 16 residues. V shed 8 bases, J shed 3 bases, and the junction held 7 bases outside the gene matches.

The gene calls are TRBV12-3 or TRBV12-4 and TRBJ2-5, with D perhaps matching TRBD2 (5 bases). The CDR3 runs 14 residues. The ends were cut back, 3 bases at V and 4 bases at J, with 12 bases in the middle. CDR3 residues: CASSLGSEGETQYF. CDR3 coding DNA: TGTGCCAGCAGTTTGGGCAGTGAGGGAGAGACCCAGTACTTC.

As regards this clonotype: A junction end diverges from the germline sequence, so it may reflect a read error. The V and J genes are TRBV20-1 and TRBJ2-3; 7 nucleotides align to TRBD2. Germline CDR1 reads DFQATT; CDR2 reads SNEGSKA (reference sequence). The CDR3 is made up of 15 amino acids. The CDR3 bases are TGCAGTGTCTATTCAGTAGCGGGTAGCACAGGTACGCAGTATTTT. This sequence encodes CSVYSVAGSTGTQYF.